This T cell receptor beta chain was documented in a study of cytomegalovirus exposure and HLA in healthy donors. J was trimmed by 6 bases and V by 3 bases; bases with no gene match: 7. The CDR3 runs 17 residues. Per germline, CDR1 PRHDT and CDR2 FYEKMQ (reference sequence). Study-wide results and caveats: Prior analysis indicated that the majority of TCR beta V segments exhibited productivity approximately 87% or approximately 30% of the time. Researchers reported in a later analysis that a missense DCLRE1C variant was tied to TCR beta V- and J-gene trimming.

On this clone: The antigen is undetermined.

PCR was performed using 60 Vbeta and 13 Jbeta primers. Sequencing used immunoSEQ multiplex PCR; TCRdb keeps in-frame clones, though not all of them. The table records about 170,000 clones, approximately 76% of them present only once. The receptor's source is a female donor in good health and CMV-seronegative. V is TRBV13 and J is TRBJ2-2, with TRBD2 matching over 13 bases. Source material: PBMCs. The CDR3 region has the DNA TGTGCCAGCAGCTTCCGGACTAGCGGGAGTGTCGCCGGGGAGCTGTTTTTT. Amino acids: CASSFRTSGSVAGELFF.